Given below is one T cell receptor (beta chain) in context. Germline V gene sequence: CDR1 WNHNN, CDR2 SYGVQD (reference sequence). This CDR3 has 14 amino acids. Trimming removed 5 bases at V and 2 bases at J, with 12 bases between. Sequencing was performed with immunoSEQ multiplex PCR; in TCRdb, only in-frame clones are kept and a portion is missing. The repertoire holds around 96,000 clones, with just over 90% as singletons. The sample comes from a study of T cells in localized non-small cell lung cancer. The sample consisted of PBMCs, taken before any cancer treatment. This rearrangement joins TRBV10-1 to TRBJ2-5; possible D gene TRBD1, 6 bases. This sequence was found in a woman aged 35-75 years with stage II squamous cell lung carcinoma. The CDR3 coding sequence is TGCGCCAGCAGTCCGACAGGTTGGCAAGAGACCCAGTACTTC. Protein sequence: CASSPTGWQETQYF.